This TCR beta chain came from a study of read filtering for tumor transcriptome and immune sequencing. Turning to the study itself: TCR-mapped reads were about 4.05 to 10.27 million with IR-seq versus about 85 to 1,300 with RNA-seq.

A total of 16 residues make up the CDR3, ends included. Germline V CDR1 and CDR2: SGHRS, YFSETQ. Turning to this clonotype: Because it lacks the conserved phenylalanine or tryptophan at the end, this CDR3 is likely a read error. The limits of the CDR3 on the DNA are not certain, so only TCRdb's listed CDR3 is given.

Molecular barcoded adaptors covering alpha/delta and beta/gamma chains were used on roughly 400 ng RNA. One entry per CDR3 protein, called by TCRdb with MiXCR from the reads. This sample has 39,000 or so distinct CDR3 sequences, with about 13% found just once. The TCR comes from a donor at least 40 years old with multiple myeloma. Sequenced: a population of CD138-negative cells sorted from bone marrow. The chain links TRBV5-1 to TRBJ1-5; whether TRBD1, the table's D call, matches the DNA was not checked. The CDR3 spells CASSLAPGANNQPQQL.